This T cell receptor (beta chain) was recovered during a study of T cell repertoires in cytomegalovirus infection. About the research overall: Public TCR beta signatures were indicative of both CMV infection and a matching HLA type.

This clonotype appeared many times. Its antigen remains unidentified. Study-wide results and caveats: In two of eight donors, the top clonotype was HLA-C-restricted CMV-specific. Based on cumulative public TCR beta family frequency, carriers of CMV plus the relevant HLA were identified.

The J segment lost 5 bases and the V segment lost 3 bases, leaving 3 bases of the junction unmatched. Germline V lookup: CDR1 SGHAT, CDR2 FQNNGV. CDR3 length: 14 residues. Via MiXCR, TCRdb re-called the reads, giving one row per CDR3 protein. Altogether hundreds of thousands of distinct CDR3 sequences are present, about a sixth being singletons, with the ten largest covering about 12%. The clonotype was recovered from a human donor in good health (CMV status not recorded). Some clones in this sample may be carry-over from other donors' samples. The sample consisted of PBMCs. J is TRBJ2-5 and V is TRBV11-2; 10 bases fit TRBD1. This CDR3 reads CASSFGTGVETQYF. The CDR3 coding sequence is TGTGCCAGCAGCTTCGGGACAGGGGTGGAGACCCAGTACTTC. The entire variable domain, with the rest obtained from reference TRBV11-2 and TRBJ2-5, is as follows: EAGVAQSPRYKIIEKRQSVAFWCNPISGHATLYWYQQILGQGPKLLIQFQNNGVVDDSQLPKDRFSAERLKGVDSTLKIQPAKLEDSAVYLCASSFGTGVETQYFGPGTRLLVL.